The 32 T cell receptor beta chains given below trace back to one sample, sequenced in a study of CD8 T cells in ankylosing spondylitis. TCRdb fed the 5' RACE reads into MiXCR, producing one record per CDR3 protein. This sample has 250,000 to 350,000 distinct CDR3 sequences, with around 18% found just once. Sequenced material: blood, either unsorted or a sorted T cell fraction (not recorded which). These receptors originate from a male donor with ankylosing spondylitis or in good health (not recorded which).

This clonotype was observed a few times. The chain joins TRBV18 to TRBJ1-5; 7 bases match TRBD1. Trimming took 10 bases from V and 0 from J; bases not matched to a gene: 3. The CDR3 has 13 residues. Per the germline V gene, CDR1 is KGHSH and CDR2 is LQKENI. CDR3 bases: TGTGCCACAAGGGACAGTAGCAATCAGCCCCAGCATTTT. Amino acids: CATRDSSNQPQHF.

The chain joins TRBV3-1 to TRBJ2-1, with 11 positions matching TRBD2. Germline CDR1 reads LGHDT; CDR2 reads YNNKEL (reference sequence). Trimming took 2 bases from V and 7 from J; bases not matched to a gene: 4. This CDR3 contains 15 residues. The CDR3 DNA sequence: TGTGCCAGCAGCCAAATGACTAGCGGGATGAATGAGCAGTTCTTC. Amino acid sequence: CASSQMTSGMNEQFF.

This clonotype was seen many times. The rearrangement joins TRBV7-9 to TRBJ2-1; D call uncertain. Between the trimmed V and J ends, which lost 3 bases and 2 bases, there was a span of 17 bases. Germline V CDR1 and CDR2: SEHNR, FQNEAQ (reference sequence). The CDR3 runs 17 residues. The CDR3, as DNA: TGTGCCAGCAGCTTCAAGGGTTCAATACGCGCCTACAATGAGCAGTTCTTC. The encoded protein is CASSFKGSIRAYNEQFF.

This clonotype appeared a few times. The V gene is TRBV5-1, the J gene TRBJ1-1; TRBD1 might be the D (5 bases). Trimming took 4 bases from V and 3 from J, leaving 10 bases between them. The length of the CDR3 is 13 residues. From germline, CDR1 is SGHRS and CDR2 YFSETQ. CDR3 in DNA: TGCGCCAGCAGCATAGACAGCGACACTGAAGCTTTCTTT. Translating gives CASSIDSDTEAFF.

This chain uses TRBV9 with TRBJ2-3, with a tentative D call TRBD2 (7 bases). V lost 1 base and J lost 0, with 24 bases in between. Germline V gene sequence: CDR1 SGDLS, CDR2 YYNGEE. The CDR3 extends over 20 amino acids. CDR3 sequence (DNA): TGTGCCAGCAGCGTATTTGGGGGGCTAGCGGAGGCCTCTAGCACAGATACGCAGTATTTT. This encodes CASSVFGGLAEASSTDTQYF.

V is TRBV6-5 and J is TRBJ2-4; 9 bases fit TRBD2. Germline V gene lookup returns CDR1 MNHEY and CDR2 SVGAGI. V trimming: 4 bases; J trimming: 4 bases; junction bases outside the gene matches: 5. The CDR3 has 15 amino acids. DNA for the CDR3: TGTGCCAGCAGTTCGACTAGCGGAGGGAAAAACATTCAGTACTTC. Protein sequence: CASSSTSGGKNIQYF.

In its sample, this clonotype was seen once. This rearrangement joins TRBV10-2 to TRBJ2-7; 14 bases are shared with TRBD2. CDR1 is WSHSY and CDR2 is SAAADI in the germline V gene. The length of the CDR3 is 14 residues. V trimming: 10 bases; J trimming: 5 bases; junction bases outside the gene matches: 7. The CDR3 DNA sequence: TGCGCCACTTCGACTAGCGGGAGGGCTAACGAGCAGTACGTC. Residues: CATSTSGRANEQYV.

This clonotype was counted ten times or more. The chain has TRBV12-3 or TRBV12-4 and TRBJ1-1; no definite D call. The CDR3 is 14 residues long. V shed 5 bases and J shed 1 base, with 11 bases lying between them. CDR3 nucleotides: TGTGCCAGCAGTCCCCGCGTGGGGAACACTGAAGCTTTCTTT. Translating it yields CASSPRVGNTEAFF.

This clonotype was recorded a few times. The gene calls are TRBV5-5 and TRBJ2-2, with D unresolved. V gave up 4 bases and J gave up 9 bases, with 10 bases separating them. The V gene's germline CDR1 is SGHKS and CDR2 YYEKEE (reference sequence). The CDR3 is made up of 12 amino acids. The CDR3 nucleotides read TGTGCCAGCAGCCATGAAGGCAGGGAGCTGTTTTTT. Protein: CASSHEGRELFF.

This clonotype was observed a handful of times. The J gene is TRBJ2-3, the V gene TRBV14, with D maybe TRBD1 (6 bases). Per the germline V gene, CDR1 is SGHDN and CDR2 is FVKESK. The CDR3 spans 15 residues. Deletions cut 3 bases from V and 2 bases from J, with 12 bases between. This chain's CDR3 is CASSQRQDHTDTQYF. The CDR3 DNA reads as TGTGCCAGCAGCCAGAGACAGGACCACACAGATACGCAGTATTTT.

The chain is built from TRBV20-1 and TRBJ2-3; no firm D call. Germline V gene sequence: CDR1 DFQATT, CDR2 SNEGSKA (reference sequence). There are 12 residues in the CDR3. V gave up 5 bases and J gave up 10 bases, with 16 bases separating them. The DNA of the CDR3 is TGCAGTGCTCCTCTACAGTTGAGTGCGCAGTATTTT. This encodes CSAPLQLSAQYF.

The genes are TRBV3-1 and TRBJ2-1, with 10 bases lining up with TRBD2. V shed 1 base, J shed 9 bases, and the junction held 6 bases outside the gene matches. Per the germline V gene, CDR1 is LGHDT and CDR2 is YNNKEL (reference sequence). The CDR3 is 15 amino acids. The CDR3 protein is CASSQGVAGGREQFF. As DNA, the CDR3 is TGTGCCAGCAGCCAAGGGGTAGCGGGAGGTCGTGAGCAGTTCTTC.

The chain has TRBV5-1 and TRBJ1-1; D is perhaps TRBD1 (5 bases). There are 15 residues in the CDR3. With 0 bases removed from V and 0 bases from J, the gap between germline ends came to 9 bases. Germline lookup yields CDR1 SGHRS and CDR2 YFSETQ. CDR3 protein: CASSLAQGMNTEAFF. DNA for the CDR3: TGCGCCAGCAGCTTGGCCCAGGGAATGAACACTGAAGCTTTCTTT.

V is TRBV2 and J is TRBJ2-4; 7 bases fit TRBD1. Germline lookup yields CDR1 SNHLY and CDR2 FYNNEI. This CDR3 contains 14 residues. Trimming took 2 bases from V and 5 from J; bases not matched to a gene: 3. DNA of the CDR3: TGTGCCAGCAGTGAACGGACAGGCGAAAACATTCAGTACTTC. This codes for CASSERTGENIQYF. Full variable domain (outside the CDR3, taken from reference TRBV2 and TRBJ2-4): EPEVTQTPSHQVTQMGQEVILRCVPISNHLYFYWYRQILGQKVEFLVSFYNNEISEKSEIFDDQFSVERPDGSNFTLKIRSTKLEDSAMYFCASSERTGENIQYFGAGTRLSVL.

There are a few counts of this clonotype. This chain connects TRBV20-1 to TRBJ1-2; D is undetermined. CDR1 is DFQATT and CDR2 is SNEGSKA in the germline V gene (reference sequence). The CDR3 length is 12 residues. Trimming left V 3 bases short and J 2 bases short, with 7 bases between. The CDR3: CSASSENYGYTF. The CDR3 bases are TGCAGTGCTAGTTCCGAAAACTATGGCTACACCTTC.

The V call is TRBV10-1, the J call TRBJ2-7; either TRBD1 or TRBD2 may supply D (5 bases each). Trimming took off 5 bases at V and 2 bases at J, with 16 bases between the two ends. Germline CDR1 is WNHNN and CDR2 is SYGVQD (reference sequence). The CDR3 length is 15 residues. In DNA, the CDR3 is TGCGCCAGCAGTAAGAGGGAAAAGGGGACCTACGAGCAGTACGTC. Its protein is CASSKREKGTYEQYV.

This clonotype was picked up a small number of times. The J gene is TRBJ2-1, the V gene TRBV4-1; D gene unclear. The V end lost 4 bases, the J end lost 0 bases, and 10 bases lay between the germline ends. The CDR3 has 15 residues. From germline, CDR1 is MGHRA and CDR2 YSYEKL. The CDR3 DNA reads TGCGCCAGCAGCCCCCTTCTTAGCTCCTACAATGAGCAGTTCTTC. This translates into CASSPLLSSYNEQFF.

The rearrangement uses TRBV3-1 and TRBJ2-3; D may be TRBD1 (5 bases). The germline V and J ends were trimmed by 3 bases and 2 bases, with 12 bases remaining between them. This CDR3 is 15 amino acids long. Germline lookup yields CDR1 LGHDT and CDR2 YNNKEL (reference sequence). The CDR3 reads CASSQQGLVTDTQYF. The CDR3 DNA reads TGTGCCAGCAGCCAGCAGGGATTAGTCACAGATACGCAGTATTTT.

This clonotype showed up just a few times. The V and J genes are TRBV12-3 or TRBV12-4 and TRBJ2-2, with D perhaps matching TRBD2 (5 bases). CDR3 length: 14 amino acids. V was clipped by 6 bases and J by 6 bases, with 14 bases between them. CDR3: CASRVGVLSGELFF. The CDR3 DNA reads TGTGCCAGCAGGGTCGGGGTATTGTCCGGGGAGCTGTTTTTT.

This clonotype came up a few times. The rearrangement links TRBV5-1 to TRBJ2-3, with D tentatively TRBD2 (6 bases). Germline CDR1 and CDR2: SGHRS and YFSETQ. Trimming removed 0 bases from V and 0 bases from J, with 14 bases in between. The CDR3 is 17 residues long. The CDR3 reads CASSLVPRGPSTDTQYF. The DNA of the CDR3 is TGCGCCAGCAGCTTGGTGCCGCGGGGCCCTAGCACAGATACGCAGTATTTT.

The rearrangement joins TRBV9 to TRBJ1-3; 9 bases fit TRBD1. V lost 3 bases to trimming and J lost 2 bases; unmatched junction nucleotides: 6. The CDR3 is made up of 16 amino acids. Germline V gives CDR1 SGDLS, CDR2 YYNGEE. CDR3 amino acids: CASSENRDRAGNTIYF. CDR3 DNA sequence: TGTGCCAGCAGCGAAAACCGGGACAGGGCTGGAAACACCATATATTTT.

V is TRBV27 and J is TRBJ1-2, with D unresolved. Trimming stripped 6 bases from V and 2 bases from J, with 13 bases between. The CDR3 sequence is 14 residues long. From germline, CDR1 is MNHEY and CDR2 SMNVEV (reference sequence). CDR3 nucleotide sequence: TGTGCCAGCAGCCGGGTTCTCGCCAACTATGGCTACACCTTC. Protein: CASSRVLANYGYTF.

This rearrangement joins TRBV29-1 to TRBJ2-2; D possibly corresponds to TRBD1 (5 bases). The V gene's germline CDR1 is SQVTM and CDR2 ANQGSEA. Trimming stripped 3 bases from V and 1 base from J, with 12 bases between. The CDR3 is 15 residues long. The CDR3 sequence: CSVDSGHLNTGELFF. DNA of the CDR3: TGCAGCGTTGATTCTGGACACCTGAACACCGGGGAGCTGTTTTTT.

This clonotype has more than one count but fewer than ten. The CDR3 coding sequence is TGCGCCAGCAGCTCCTCGACTAGAGGCCACGAGCAGTACGTC. Translated: CASSSSTRGHEQYV. This chain links TRBV5-1 with TRBJ2-7; D may be TRBD2 (6 bases). The CDR3 extends over 14 amino acids. The germline V gene has CDR1 SGHRS and CDR2 YFSETQ. The V end lost 3 bases, the J end lost 5 bases, and 15 bases lay between the germline ends.

As regards this clonotype: Being one base from a much bigger clone, this may be a read error. V and J are TRBV20-1 and TRBJ2-1; 10 bases are a match to TRBD2. The CDR3 contains 13 residues. In germline, CDR1 is DFQATT, CDR2 SNEGSKA (reference sequence). V lost 2 bases, J lost 12 bases, and 7 bases stayed unmatched. The CDR3: CSARSGRAYAQFF. The CDR3 DNA is TGCAGTGCTAGAAGCGGGAGGGCATATGCGCAGTTCTTC.

This clonotype was detected only once. The chain uses TRBV29-1 and TRBJ2-2; 7 bases align to TRBD2. Trimming at V came to 4 bases and at J to 5 bases, leaving 13 bases not matched to a gene. The CDR3 consists of 16 residues. Germline CDR1 and CDR2: SQVTM and ANQGSEA. CDR3: CSVVLKTSWGTGELFF. CDR3 sequence (DNA): TGCAGCGTTGTATTAAAGACTAGCTGGGGTACCGGGGAGCTGTTTTTT.

The table lists this clonotype with a few counts. The V gene is TRBV29-1, the J gene TRBJ2-1; 8 bases align to TRBD1. Germline V gene data show CDR1 as SQVTM and CDR2 as ANQGSEA. CDR3 length: 15 residues. V trimming: 3 bases; J trimming: 4 bases; junction bases outside the gene matches: 8. CDR3 coding DNA: TGCAGCGTTGATCTAATGCAGGGGGCTTACAATGAGCAGTTCTTC. Its protein product is CSVDLMQGAYNEQFF.

A few counts support this clonotype. The rearrangement joins TRBV11-1 to TRBJ2-1; D perhaps matches TRBD1 (6 bases). From germline, CDR1 is SGHAT and CDR2 FQDESV (reference sequence). Trimming pared 5 bases from V and 6 bases from J, leaving 11 bases between. The CDR3 totals 13 residues. CDR3 DNA sequence: TGTGCCAGCAGCCCAGAGACAGGCAATGAGCAGTTCTTC. Protein: CASSPETGNEQFF.

The V call is TRBV15, the J call TRBJ1-4; 9 bases are a match to TRBD1. CDR1 and CDR2 (germline): LNHNV, YYDKDF (reference sequence). This CDR3 contains 15 residues. J was trimmed by 5 bases and V by 5 bases; bases with no gene match: 6. CDR3 region: CATSVRDRANEKLFF. The CDR3 DNA reads TGTGCCACCAGCGTGAGGGACAGGGCAAATGAAAAACTGTTTTTT. The full variable domain, in which reference TRBV15 and TRBJ1-4 provide the parts outside the CDR3, is DAMVIQNPRYQVTQFGKPVTLSCSQTLNHNVMYWYQQKSSQAPKLLFHYYDKDFNNEADTPDNFQSRRPNTSFCFLDIRSPGLGDTAMYLCATSVRDRANEKLFFGSGTQLSVL.

The gene calls are TRBV28 and TRBJ2-7; TRBD1 aligns across 9 bases. The CDR3 has 15 amino acids. CDR1 and CDR2 from the germline V gene are MDHEN and SYDVKM. Trimming took 6 bases from V and 4 from J; bases not matched to a gene: 10. CDR3 bases: TGTGCCAGCAGGGGGGGACAGGGTTTGGGGTACGAGCAGTACGTC. Translated: CASRGGQGLGYEQYV.

V and J are TRBV12-3 or TRBV12-4 and TRBJ2-3; D uncertain. Deletions cut 3 bases from V and 1 base from J, with 11 bases between. The CDR3 has 15 residues. The CDR3 coding sequence is TGTGCCAGCAGTTTTCTTCCAATGGGCACAGATACGCAGTATTTT. Its protein is CASSFLPMGTDTQYF.

This chain uses TRBV6-1 with TRBJ2-1; D uncertain. The ends were cut back, 9 bases at V and 0 bases at J, with 12 bases in the middle. The CDR3 sequence is 14 residues long. CDR1 and CDR2 (germline): MNHNS, SASEGT. CDR3 protein: CASSARSSYNEQFF. CDR3 bases: TGTGCCAGTTCAGCGCGGAGCTCCTACAATGAGCAGTTCTTC.